The rows below give T cell receptor beta chains drawn from one sample of a study of post-analysis software for immune sequencing data. TCRdb called the PCR reads again in MiXCR, with one record for every CDR3 protein. In the table there are roughly 800,000 distinct CDR3 sequences, 25% to 30% of which are singletons. Material for sequencing was blood. The origin of the receptors is a girl aged 10 to 17 with multiple sclerosis. The CDR3 runs from the conserved cysteine through the conserved F or W. Fields, in order: V gene, clone size, D gene, J gene, CDR3 protein, CDR3 DNA. The D gene is left open where the match is weak. The size of a clone is reported for some rows only, either as once, few or many, or as a class for expanded clones.

TRBV2	once	TRBD1	TRBJ2-2	CASPSQGANTGELFF	TGTGCCAGCCCATCCCAGGGGGCGAACACCGGGGAGCTGTTTTTT
TRBV7-2	.	.	TRBJ2-3	CASSQRQYTDMQYF	TGTGCCAGCAGCCAAAGACAGTACACAGATATGCAGTATTTT
TRBV7-2	.	TRBD2	TRBJ2-1	CAGSLAGSYNEQFF	TGTGCCGGCAGCTTAGCGGGCTCCTACAATGAGCAGTTCTTC
TRBV29-1	few	TRBD1	TRBJ1-6	CSVEDRDRAGSPLHF	TGCAGCGTTGAAGATCGGGACAGGGCGGGTTCACCCCTCCACTTT
TRBV6-2/TRBV6-3	.	TRBD2	TRBJ2-1	CASSSAGGTYNEQFF	TGTGCCAGCAGTTCAGCGGGAGGGACCTACAATGAGCAGTTCTTC
TRBV9	.	.	TRBJ2-7	CASSVAPRSYEQYF	TGTGCCAGCAGCGTAGCCCCGCGCAGCTACGAGCAGTACTTC
TRBV29-1	.	TRBD1	TRBJ2-1	CSAKTRTGGTDEQFF	TGCAGCGCCAAAACCAGGACAGGGGGTACAGATGAGCAGTTCTTC
TRBV21-1	.	.	TRBJ2-6	CASSKEGRANSGANVLTF	TGTGCCAGCAGCAAAGAGGGCAGGGCGAACTCTGGGGCCAACGTCCTGACTTTC
TRBV6-5	few	TRBD1	TRBJ2-7	CASSDGQGRPYEQYF	TGTGCCAGCAGTGACGGACAGGGGAGGCCCTACGAGCAGTACTTC
TRBV29-1	.	.	TRBJ1-4	CSVQQGPNEKLFF	TGCAGCGTCCAACAGGGCCCCAATGAAAAACTGTTTTTT
TRBV5-1	.	.	TRBJ2-5	CATRGPWETQYF	TGCGCCACCAGGGGACCATGGGAGACCCAGTACTTC
TRBV20-1	.	TRBD2	TRBJ2-1	CSASREGNWGEQFF	TGCAGTGCTAGTCGGGAGGGTAATTGGGGTGAGCAGTTCTTC
TRBV4-3	few	.	TRBJ2-3	CASSLGGGSFTDTQYF	TGCGCCAGCAGCCTTGGGGGCGGGAGTTTTACAGATACGCAGTATTTT
TRBV20-1	.	TRBD2	TRBJ2-1	CSALSSTLAGYNEQFF	TGCAGTGCCTTATCTTCGACCCTAGCGGGGTACAATGAGCAGTTCTTC
TRBV15	few	.	TRBJ2-3	CATSILWGPGTDTQYF	TGTGCCACCAGCATCCTATGGGGGCCAGGCACAGATACGCAGTATTTT